In its sample, the clone carrying this T cell receptor beta chain was seen many times. This entry comes from a study of T-cell memory formation after mild COVID-19. This CDR3 is built from 14 residues. Germline trimming cut 2 bases from V and 5 bases from J; bases unmatched to any gene: 5. TCRdb ran MiXCR on the 5' RACE reads and lists one entry per CDR3 protein. Here the sample spans about 340,000 distinct CDR3 sequences, around 21% being singletons. The material sequenced was PBMCs or a T cell subset sorted from them (not recorded which). The source of this sequence is an adult woman who had mild COVID-19 (a few samples of this study predate the infection). Cell type and time point are not known. The chain joins TRBV12-3 or TRBV12-4 to TRBJ2-5; 7 nucleotides align to TRBD1. The CDR3 DNA sequence: TGTGCCAGCAGTTTAATAGGGGGCGCGGAGACCCAGTACTTC. Encoded protein: CASSLIGGAETQYF.